Listed below are T cell receptor beta chains from one sample, sequenced in a study of cytomegalovirus exposure and HLA in healthy donors. Only in-frame clones appear in the TCRdb table, and some are missing; sequencing was by immunoSEQ multiplex PCR. The sample contains 180,000 or so clones, approximately 86% of which appear only once. The sequenced sample consisted of PBMCs. The source of these receptors is a male donor in good health and CMV-seronegative. Each CDR3 is given with its conserved first and last residue. Fields, in order: V gene, D gene, J gene, clone size, CDR3 protein, CDR3 DNA. D genes are given only for firm matches. Only some rows state a clone size, as once, few, many or a class for expanded clones.

v_call: TRBV7-9
d_call: TRBD1
j_call: TRBJ1-4
clone_size: .
cdr3_aa: CASSLQGAGRVTEKLFF
cdr3_nt: TGTGCCAGCAGCTTACAGGGGGCTGGACGGGTCACCGAAAAACTGTTTTTT

v_call: TRBV6-5
d_call: TRBD2
j_call: TRBJ2-3
clone_size: .
cdr3_aa: CASSYGLAGDSDTQYF
cdr3_nt: TGTGCCAGCAGTTACGGACTAGCGGGGGACAGCGATACGCAGTATTTT

v_call: TRBV5-1
d_call: TRBD2
j_call: TRBJ2-1
clone_size: .
cdr3_aa: CASSLRMGLAGTNEQFF
cdr3_nt: TGCGCCAGCAGCTTGAGGATGGGACTAGCGGGGACTAATGAGCAGTTCTTC

v_call: TRBV5-4
d_call: TRBD1
j_call: TRBJ1-5
clone_size: .
cdr3_aa: CASSGGQDQPQHF
cdr3_nt: TGTGCCAGCAGCGGGGGACAGGATCAGCCCCAGCATTTT

v_call: TRBV23-1
d_call: .
j_call: TRBJ1-5
clone_size: .
cdr3_aa: CASSADRYYVSGNQPQHF
cdr3_nt: TGCGCCAGCAGCGCTGACAGGTACTACGTATCTGGCAATCAGCCCCAGCATTTT

v_call: TRBV29-1
d_call: TRBD2
j_call: TRBJ2-5
clone_size: .
cdr3_aa: CSVGLAGIQETQYF
cdr3_nt: TGCAGCGTCGGACTAGCGGGGATCCAAGAGACCCAGTACTTC

v_call: TRBV9
d_call: .
j_call: TRBJ1-1
clone_size: .
cdr3_aa: CASSVALRTEAFF
cdr3_nt: TGTGCCAGCAGCGTAGCTTTGCGAACTGAAGCTTTCTTT

v_call: TRBV5-1
d_call: TRBD2
j_call: TRBJ2-1
clone_size: .
cdr3_aa: CASSLEAGGPVEQFF
cdr3_nt: TGCGCCAGCAGCTTGGAAGCGGGGGGGCCGGTTGAGCAGTTCTTC

v_call: TRBV5-1
d_call: .
j_call: TRBJ1-2
clone_size: .
cdr3_aa: CASSTETTTGYTF
cdr3_nt: TGCGCCAGCAGCACAGAAACCACCACAGGCTACACCTTC

v_call: TRBV7-9
d_call: .
j_call: TRBJ1-1
clone_size: .
cdr3_aa: CASSFVTGFSGAEAFF
cdr3_nt: TGTGCCAGCAGCTTTGTGACAGGCTTCTCCGGGGCTGAAGCTTTCTTT

v_call: TRBV4-1
d_call: TRBD1
j_call: TRBJ2-1
clone_size: few
cdr3_aa: CASSQGDRGRPDGEQFF
cdr3_nt: TGCGCCAGCAGCCAAGGGGACAGGGGGCGCCCTGACGGTGAGCAGTTCTTC

v_call: TRBV27
d_call: TRBD1
j_call: TRBJ1-1
clone_size: .
cdr3_aa: CASRVPGTANTEAFF
cdr3_nt: TGTGCCAGCAGAGTTCCCGGGACAGCGAACACTGAAGCTTTCTTT

v_call: TRBV19
d_call: .
j_call: TRBJ1-4
clone_size: few
cdr3_aa: CASSPGGGAGEKLFF
cdr3_nt: TGTGCCAGTAGTCCTGGCGGGGGGGCGGGTGAAAAACTGTTTTTT

v_call: TRBV2
d_call: TRBD1
j_call: TRBJ2-1
clone_size: .
cdr3_aa: CASITDRGPYNEQFF
cdr3_nt: TGTGCCAGCATTACGGACAGGGGGCCTTACAATGAGCAGTTCTTC

v_call: TRBV10-3
d_call: .
j_call: TRBJ1-1
clone_size: once
cdr3_aa: CAISEPGQQNTEAFF
cdr3_nt: TGTGCCATCAGTGAACCGGGACAACAGAACACTGAAGCTTTCTTT

v_call: TRBV28
d_call: .
j_call: TRBJ1-1
clone_size: .
cdr3_aa: CASRAGGTEAFF
cdr3_nt: TGTGCCAGCAGAGCCGGGGGTACTGAAGCTTTCTTT

v_call: TRBV27
d_call: TRBD1
j_call: TRBJ1-5
clone_size: few
cdr3_aa: CASSLGQGDNQPQHF
cdr3_nt: TGTGCCAGCAGTTTAGGACAGGGGGACAATCAGCCCCAGCATTTT

v_call: TRBV19
d_call: .
j_call: TRBJ2-7
clone_size: .
cdr3_aa: CASSTTARPYEQYF
cdr3_nt: TGTGCCAGTAGTACCACGGCCAGGCCCTACGAGCAGTACTTC

v_call: TRBV29-1
d_call: TRBD1
j_call: TRBJ1-4
clone_size: .
cdr3_aa: CSVKETGSNEKLFF
cdr3_nt: TGCAGCGTTAAGGAGACAGGGAGTAATGAAAAACTGTTTTTT

v_call: TRBV10-3
d_call: TRBD1
j_call: TRBJ1-2
clone_size: .
cdr3_aa: CAISDRRTGLYGYTF
cdr3_nt: TGTGCCATCAGTGACCGTAGGACAGGACTTTATGGCTACACCTTC

v_call: TRBV2
d_call: TRBD1
j_call: TRBJ2-7
clone_size: .
cdr3_aa: CASSEGDRGLDEQYF
cdr3_nt: TGTGCCAGCAGTGAAGGGGACAGGGGGCTGGACGAGCAGTACTTC

v_call: TRBV28
d_call: .
j_call: TRBJ1-6
clone_size: .
cdr3_aa: CASTARSSYNSPLHF
cdr3_nt: TGTGCCAGCACTGCAAGGAGCTCCTATAATTCACCCCTCCACTTT

v_call: TRBV18
d_call: .
j_call: TRBJ1-1
clone_size: few
cdr3_aa: CASSPNRETEAFF
cdr3_nt: TGTGCCAGCTCACCGAACAGGGAGACTGAAGCTTTCTTT

v_call: TRBV4-3
d_call: TRBD1
j_call: TRBJ1-5
clone_size: once
cdr3_aa: CASSHGTGTYQPQHF
cdr3_nt: TGCGCCAGCAGCCACGGGACAGGAACCTATCAGCCCCAGCATTTT

v_call: TRBV18
d_call: .
j_call: TRBJ2-5
clone_size: .
cdr3_aa: CASSPPTGSQETQYF
cdr3_nt: TGTGCCAGCTCACCACCGACGGGGTCCCAAGAGACCCAGTACTTC

v_call: TRBV30
d_call: .
j_call: TRBJ1-5
clone_size: .
cdr3_aa: CAWSTRDNRYSNQPQHF
cdr3_nt: TGTGCCTGGAGTACCCGGGACAATCGTTATAGCAATCAGCCCCAGCATTTT

v_call: TRBV9
d_call: TRBD2
j_call: TRBJ2-7
clone_size: few
cdr3_aa: CASSGQTSGPYEQYF
cdr3_nt: TGTGCCAGCAGCGGCCAGACTAGCGGTCCCTACGAGCAGTACTTC

v_call: TRBV27
d_call: .
j_call: TRBJ1-5
clone_size: .
cdr3_aa: CASSGIRGSNQPQHF
cdr3_nt: TGTGCCAGCAGTGGGATCCGGGGTAGCAATCAGCCCCAGCATTTT

v_call: TRBV11-2
d_call: .
j_call: TRBJ1-1
clone_size: .
cdr3_aa: CASSLSETQGPINTEAFF
cdr3_nt: TGTGCCAGCAGCCTATCGGAGACACAGGGTCCAATCAACACTGAAGCTTTCTTT

v_call: TRBV5-4
d_call: .
j_call: TRBJ2-2
clone_size: .
cdr3_aa: CASSPTGTGELFF
cdr3_nt: TGTGCCAGCAGCCCAACAGGCACCGGGGAGCTGTTTTTT

v_call: TRBV5-1
d_call: TRBD2
j_call: TRBJ2-1
clone_size: .
cdr3_aa: CASSLVGFGRGGRAEQFF
cdr3_nt: TGCGCCAGCAGCTTGGTGGGGTTCGGGCGGGGGGGCCGTGCTGAGCAGTTCTTC

v_call: TRBV27
d_call: .
j_call: TRBJ1-1
clone_size: .
cdr3_aa: CASSTIGTEAFF
cdr3_nt: TGTGCCAGCAGTACTATTGGCACTGAAGCTTTCTTT

v_call: TRBV9
d_call: TRBD1
j_call: TRBJ2-7
clone_size: .
cdr3_aa: CASSVEQGGPSYEQYF
cdr3_nt: TGTGCCAGCAGCGTAGAACAGGGGGGACCCTCCTACGAGCAGTACTTC

v_call: TRBV7-2
d_call: .
j_call: TRBJ2-2
clone_size: .
cdr3_aa: CASSLVWTSGELFF
cdr3_nt: TGTGCCAGCAGCTTAGTCTGGACATCCGGGGAGCTGTTTTTT

v_call: TRBV30
d_call: .
j_call: TRBJ2-7
clone_size: .
cdr3_aa: CAWMGGGSYEQYF
cdr3_nt: TGTGCCTGGATGGGTGGCGGCTCCTACGAGCAGTACTTC

v_call: TRBV27
d_call: .
j_call: TRBJ2-7
clone_size: .
cdr3_aa: CASSFLGLDYEQYF
cdr3_nt: TGTGCCAGCAGTTTTCTAGGACTGGACTACGAGCAGTACTTC

v_call: TRBV9
d_call: TRBD1
j_call: TRBJ2-1
clone_size: .
cdr3_aa: CASSVDRDSNNEQFF
cdr3_nt: TGTGCCAGCAGCGTAGACCGGGACAGCAACAATGAGCAGTTCTTC

v_call: TRBV7-8
d_call: .
j_call: TRBJ2-3
clone_size: once
cdr3_aa: CASSPTLGRGLTDTQYF
cdr3_nt: TGTGCCAGCAGCCCCACGTTAGGGCGGGGGCTCACAGATACGCAGTATTTT

v_call: TRBV6-1
d_call: .
j_call: TRBJ2-1
clone_size: .
cdr3_aa: CASSKDISEQFF
cdr3_nt: TGTGCCAGCAGTAAGGACATATCTGAGCAGTTCTTC

v_call: TRBV5-4
d_call: .
j_call: TRBJ1-6
clone_size: few
cdr3_aa: CASSLPENSPLHF
cdr3_nt: TGTGCCAGCAGCTTGCCCGAGAATTCACCCCTCCACTTT

v_call: TRBV10-3
d_call: .
j_call: TRBJ1-2
clone_size: .
cdr3_aa: CAISVTAGEGYTF
cdr3_nt: TGTGCCATCAGTGTTACAGCTGGGGAGGGCTACACCTTC

v_call: TRBV7-8
d_call: .
j_call: TRBJ2-5
clone_size: .
cdr3_aa: CASRSPGDPLVQYF
cdr3_nt: TGTGCCAGCAGATCCCCGGGGGACCCATTGGTTCAGTACTTC

v_call: TRBV5-4
d_call: .
j_call: TRBJ1-5
clone_size: .
cdr3_aa: CASSLPGVNQPQHF
cdr3_nt: TGTGCCAGCAGCCTACCGGGAGTTAATCAGCCCCAGCATTTT

v_call: TRBV6-1
d_call: TRBD1
j_call: TRBJ1-5
clone_size: .
cdr3_aa: CASSEWDRVNQPQHF
cdr3_nt: TGTGCCAGCAGTGAGTGGGACAGGGTCAATCAGCCCCAGCATTTT

v_call: TRBV19
d_call: TRBD2
j_call: TRBJ2-7
clone_size: .
cdr3_aa: CASKKREGFYEQYF
cdr3_nt: TGTGCCAGTAAGAAGCGGGAGGGTTTCTACGAGCAGTACTTC

v_call: TRBV7-9
d_call: .
j_call: TRBJ2-1
clone_size: .
cdr3_aa: CASSLGGGSYNEQFF
cdr3_nt: TGTGCCAGCAGCCTGGGGGGTGGGTCCTACAATGAGCAGTTCTTC

v_call: TRBV28
d_call: TRBD2
j_call: TRBJ2-7
clone_size: .
cdr3_aa: CASSLEWTSSPYEQYF
cdr3_nt: TGTGCCAGCAGTTTAGAGTGGACTAGCAGCCCCTACGAGCAGTACTTC

v_call: TRBV19
d_call: .
j_call: TRBJ1-2
clone_size: .
cdr3_aa: CASSIGSRDYGYTF
cdr3_nt: TGTGCCAGTAGTATAGGTTCGCGGGACTATGGCTACACCTTC

v_call: TRBV13
d_call: .
j_call: TRBJ2-2
clone_size: .
cdr3_aa: CASSLGRARSGELFF
cdr3_nt: TGTGCCAGCAGCTTAGGGAGGGCTCGGTCTGGGGAGCTGTTTTTT

v_call: TRBV7-3
d_call: .
j_call: TRBJ1-1
clone_size: .
cdr3_aa: CASSSQLGTEAFF
cdr3_nt: TGTGCCAGCAGCTCCCAACTTGGTACTGAAGCTTTCTTT

v_call: TRBV25-1
d_call: .
j_call: TRBJ2-2
clone_size: few
cdr3_aa: CASSFGMAGELFF
cdr3_nt: TGTGCCAGCAGTTTCGGGATGGCGGGGGAGCTGTTTTTT

v_call: TRBV5-1
d_call: TRBD2
j_call: TRBJ2-4
clone_size: once
cdr3_aa: CASSFSGSSNIQYF
cdr3_nt: TGCGCCAGCAGCTTCAGCGGGAGTTCAAACATTCAGTACTTC

v_call: TRBV10-3
d_call: TRBD1
j_call: TRBJ1-2
clone_size: .
cdr3_aa: CAINLSGQGPYGYTF
cdr3_nt: TGTGCCATCAACCTCTCGGGACAGGGGCCCTATGGCTACACCTTC